These 31 T cell receptor beta chains were sequenced from one sample in a study of chemoradiotherapy in HPV16-positive cancers. This table comes from immunoSEQ multiplex PCR, and its TCRdb copy is limited to in-frame clones, with some not included. This table has fewer than 35,000 clones, over 90% appearing once. The sample was blood, taken from a patient who underwent chemoradiotherapy. The receptor source for this set is a human donor with HPV-associated anogenital cancer.

The J gene is TRBJ1-5, the V gene TRBV19, with 8 bases fitting TRBD1. CDR3 size: 18 residues. With 3 bases clipped from V and 2 bases from J, the junction kept 12 bases outside the gene matches. Per the germline V gene, CDR1 is LNHDA and CDR2 is SQIVND (reference sequence). CDR3 protein: CASSIRGRADRGNQPQHF. The CDR3 coding sequence is TGTGCCAGTAGTATCCGGGGGCGGGCGGACAGGGGCAATCAGCCCCAGCATTTT. Complete variable domain (other parts from reference TRBV19 and TRBJ1-5): DGGITQSPKYLFRKEGQNVTLSCEQNLNHDAMYWYRQDPGQGLRLIYYSQIVNDFQKGDIAEGYSVSREKKESFPLTVTSAQKNPTAFYLCASSIRGRADRGNQPQHFGDGTRLSIL.

CDR3 bases: TGTGCCAGCAGTGATGAGACTAGCGGGGGGAAGACCCAGTACTTC. Its protein product is CASSDETSGGKTQYF. The chain carries TRBV2 and TRBJ2-5, with 13 nucleotides matching TRBD2. This CDR3 is built from 15 residues. The germline gives CDR1 SNHLY, CDR2 FYNNEI. Trimming cost V 3 bases and J 6 bases; bases outside gene matches: 4.

The chain carries TRBV2 and TRBJ1-2; the D is unclear. The CDR3 is 14 residues long. Germline CDR1 reads SNHLY; CDR2 reads FYNNEI. Trimming shortened V by 5 bases and J by 0 bases, and 10 bases separated the two germline ends. The CDR3 region is CASSMDLANYGYTF. CDR3 bases: TGTGCCAGCAGTATGGACTTAGCTAACTATGGCTACACCTTC.

The rearrangement joins TRBV6-1 to TRBJ2-1; weak D call: TRBD1 (6 bases). CDR3 length: 16 residues. The V gene's germline CDR1 is MNHNS and CDR2 SASEGT. The ends were cut back, 4 bases at V and 2 bases at J, with 15 bases in the middle. The CDR3 spells CASSAQQGNPYNEQFF. The CDR3 coding sequence is TGTGCCAGCAGTGCCCAACAGGGAAACCCCTACAATGAGCAGTTCTTC.

This chain connects TRBV6-7 to TRBJ2-7; D remains unclear. TRBV6-7 counts as an open reading frame of uncertain function. Trimming removed 2 bases at V and 3 bases at J, with 8 bases between. The CDR3 totals 13 residues. CDR3 amino acids: CASSYGDLYEQYF. CDR3 nucleotides: TGTGCCAGCAGTTACGGAGACCTCTACGAGCAGTACTTC.

The V and J genes are TRBV19 and TRBJ2-1; TRBD2 matches at 12 bases. CDR3 length equals 16 residues. The germline V gene has CDR1 LNHDA and CDR2 SQIVND (reference sequence). Unmatched junction bases numbered 6, after V lost 4 bases and J lost 5 bases. CDR3 in amino acids: CASSTYLAGGNNEQFF. DNA of the CDR3: TGTGCCAGTAGTACCTATCTAGCGGGAGGGAACAATGAGCAGTTCTTC.

The V call is TRBV7-8, the J call TRBJ1-5; D ambiguous. Trimming left V 2 bases short and J 0 bases short, with 2 bases between. This CDR3 has 13 amino acids. Germline assignment: CDR1 SGHVS and CDR2 FQNEAQ. The CDR3 sequence is CASSLTSNQPQHF. Written as DNA, the CDR3 is TGTGCCAGCAGCTTAACTAGCAATCAGCCCCAGCATTTT.

This clone was observed a few times. The rearrangement joins TRBV9 to TRBJ1-6, with D possibly matching TRBD1 (6 bases). Germline CDR1 is SGDLS and CDR2 is YYNGEE. Trimming shortened V by 4 bases and J by 9 bases, and 14 bases separated the two germline ends. The CDR3 is made up of 14 amino acids. The CDR3 nucleotides are TGTGCCAGCAGCACTAGACAGGCCACTTCACCCCTCCACTTT. Protein: CASSTRQATSPLHF.

This chain connects TRBV11-1 to TRBJ2-7; perhaps D is TRBD1 or TRBD2 (6 bases each). V dropped 4 bases and J dropped 2 bases, with 15 bases sitting between them. Looked up from germline, CDR1 is SGHAT and CDR2 is FQDESV (reference sequence). There are 15 residues in the CDR3. In nucleotides, the CDR3 is TGTGCCAGCAGCTCTAGGGGGGAATTAACCTACGAGCAGTACTTC. Its protein is CASSSRGELTYEQYF.

The rearrangement uses TRBV7-2 and TRBJ2-3, with D possibly being TRBD2 (7 bases). This CDR3 is built from 17 residues. Trimming removed 5 bases from V and 0 bases from J, with 18 bases in between. The germline V gene has CDR1 SGHTA and CDR2 FQGNSA. The CDR3 bases are TGTGCCAGCAGCCTCAATCCGGGGGGCCGTAGCACAGATACGCAGTATTTT. As protein: CASSLNPGGRSTDTQYF.

J is TRBJ2-3 and V is TRBV29-1; 8 bases fit TRBD2. The CDR3 totals 14 residues. Germline assignment: CDR1 SQVTM and CDR2 ANQGSEA. The junction had 7 bases not matched to a gene; V was cut back by 7 bases and J by 1 base. The CDR3 protein is CSARSGDRTDTQYF. The DNA of the CDR3 is TGCAGCGCCCGTAGCGGGGACCGCACAGATACGCAGTATTTT.

The chain is built from TRBV7-3 and TRBJ2-1, with 9 bases fitting TRBD2. V was pared by 1 base and J by 7 bases, with 8 bases of the junction left unmatched. Germline loops: CDR1 SGHTA, CDR2 FQGTGA. CDR3 length equals 16 residues. The CDR3 bases are TGTGCCAGCAGCTTAAATTCGGCGGGAGGGCCGAATGAGCAGTTCTTC. This sequence encodes CASSLNSAGGPNEQFF.

The chain uses TRBV7-2 and TRBJ2-7; possible D gene TRBD1, 6 bases. Germline loops: CDR1 SGHTA, CDR2 FQGNSA. The V end was cut by 2 bases, the J end by 1 base, with 12 bases between. This CDR3 comprises 15 residues. The CDR3 sequence: CASSLLGTLSYEQYF. The CDR3 DNA reads TGTGCCAGCAGCTTATTAGGGACATTATCCTACGAGCAGTACTTC.

The CDR3 sequence is CASSLAGQANTGELFF. DNA for the CDR3: TGTGCCAGCAGCTTAGCTGGACAGGCGAACACCGGGGAGCTGTTTTTT. The rearrangement uses TRBV13 and TRBJ2-2; 7 nucleotides agree with TRBD1. Trimming at V came to 1 base and at J to 0 bases, leaving 2 bases not matched to a gene. There are 16 residues in the CDR3. From germline, CDR1 is PRHDT and CDR2 FYEKMQ (reference sequence).

V is TRBV4-2 and J is TRBJ2-7; 7 positions match TRBD2. The CDR3 has 14 residues. V lost 6 bases to trimming and J lost 3 bases; unmatched junction nucleotides: 8. The germline V gene has CDR1 LGHNA and CDR2 YNFKEQ. CDR3 region: CASSPRGDRYEQYF. The CDR3 DNA reads as TGTGCCAGCAGTCCCCGGGGGGATCGCTACGAGCAGTACTTC.

The rearrangement links TRBV7-9 to TRBJ2-5; the match to TRBD2 covers 11 bases. CDR3 length equals 16 residues. Germline values: CDR1 SEHNR, CDR2 FQNEAQ (reference sequence). V shed 3 bases, J shed 5 bases, and the junction held 8 bases outside the gene matches. The CDR3 nucleotides read TGTGCCAGCAGCTTCGCCGGGACTAGCGGCGTGGAGACCCAGTACTTC. Translation gives CASSFAGTSGVETQYF.

V gene TRBV7-3 combines with J gene TRBJ2-2; 9 bases are shared with TRBD1. This CDR3 comprises 15 residues. After removal of 6 bases from V and 6 bases from J, the junction contained 8 bases not matched to a gene. Germline loops: CDR1 SGHTA, CDR2 FQGTGA. The CDR3 loop reads CASRSGTGLAGELFF. CDR3 DNA sequence: TGTGCCAGCAGGTCCGGGACAGGGTTGGCCGGGGAGCTGTTTTTT.

The chain links TRBV7-9 to TRBJ2-7; D unresolved. V shed 6 bases and J shed 6 bases, with 15 bases lying between them. The CDR3 totals 13 residues. Per germline, CDR1 SEHNR and CDR2 FQNEAQ (reference sequence). DNA for the CDR3: TGTGCCAGCAGGCGAACCACGGGTGGCGAGCAGTACTTC. Translating gives CASRRTTGGEQYF.

This rearrangement joins TRBV7-6 to TRBJ2-7, with TRBD2 as a possible D gene (6 bases). The V gene lost 5 bases and the J gene lost 1 base, with 12 bases spanning the gap. Germline CDR1 is SGHVS and CDR2 is FNYEAQ. This CDR3 spans 14 amino acids. CDR3 protein: CASSPTGESYEQYF. CDR3 DNA: TGTGCCAGCAGCCCGACGGGAGAGTCCTACGAGCAGTACTTC.

V is TRBV11-3 and J is TRBJ2-3; no clear D gene. Looked up from germline, CDR1 is SGHNT and CDR2 is YENEEA. V was shortened by 4 bases and J by 0 bases, with 5 bases between the two germline ends. The CDR3 has 13 amino acids. The CDR3 bases are TGTGCCAGCAGCTGGCGGAGCACAGATACGCAGTATTTT. It specifies CASSWRSTDTQYF.

The J gene is TRBJ2-5, the V gene TRBV5-8; D may correspond to TRBD1 or TRBD2 (5 bases each). Per germline, CDR1 SGHTS and CDR2 YDEGEE. Trimming removed 4 bases at V and 5 bases at J, with 15 bases between. There are 14 residues in the CDR3. CDR3 DNA sequence: TGTGCCAGCAGCCGTTACCTGGGACCGGAGACCCAGTACTTC. It yields the protein CASSRYLGPETQYF. The full variable domain, with the rest looked up from reference TRBV5-8 and TRBJ2-5, is EAGVTQSPTHLIKTRGQQATLRCSPISGHTSVYWYQQALGLGLQFLLWYDEGEERNRGNFPPRFSGRQFPNYSSELNVNALELEDSALYLCASSRYLGPETQYFGPGTRLLVL.

The chain links TRBV7-3 to TRBJ1-1, with 10 positions matching TRBD1. The junction had 5 bases not matched to a gene; V was cut back by 2 bases and J by 5 bases. CDR1 SGHTA and CDR2 FQGTGA come from the germline V gene. The CDR3 has 15 amino acids. CDR3 sequence reads: CASSLQGQGRTEAFF. The DNA of the CDR3 is TGTGCCAGCAGCTTACAGGGACAGGGGAGAACTGAAGCTTTCTTT.

The chain joins TRBV6-4 to TRBJ2-7; 7 positions match TRBD2. Trimming cost V 0 bases and J 4 bases; bases outside gene matches: 6. The CDR3 consists of 15 residues. Germline V lookup: CDR1 MRHNA, CDR2 SNTAGT. For the CDR3, the DNA is TGTGCCAGCAGTGACTCGCCCTCGGGGGGTTACGAGCAGTACTTC. It codes for CASSDSPSGGYEQYF.

V gene TRBV25-1 combines with J gene TRBJ2-7; TRBD1 aligns across 7 bases. Germline CDR1 and CDR2: MGHDK and SYGVNS. This CDR3 comprises 13 residues. V shed 2 bases and J 7 bases; nucleotides not matched to a gene: 5. The CDR3 sequence: CASSEGDRWEQYF. CDR3 sequence (DNA): TGTGCCAGCAGTGAAGGGGACAGATGGGAGCAGTACTTC.

The chain employs TRBV29-1 and TRBJ2-2, with TRBD2 identical over 8 bases. The CDR3 contains 14 residues. V lost 6 bases and J lost 8; bases outside the gene matches: 11. The germline CDR1 and CDR2 sequences are SQVTM and ANQGSEA. CDR3 residues: CSVTGGLEMGELFF. CDR3 nucleotides: TGCAGCGTGACGGGGGGGCTTGAGATGGGGGAGCTGTTTTTT.

The rearrangement links TRBV6-5 to TRBJ2-3; 11 nucleotides match TRBD2. This CDR3 comprises 15 residues. Trimming at V came to 7 bases and at J to 9 bases, leaving 12 bases not matched to a gene. Germline V gene lookup returns CDR1 MNHEY and CDR2 SVGAGI. The CDR3 region has the DNA TGTGCCAGCACCAACGGGGCTAGCGGGGGGAGCACGCAGTATTTT. This codes for CASTNGASGGSTQYF.

The J gene is TRBJ2-1, the V gene TRBV7-6, with TRBD2 matching 10 bases. Germline assignment: CDR1 SGHVS and CDR2 FNYEAQ. The CDR3 has 19 residues. V lost 1 base to trimming and J lost 0 bases; unmatched junction nucleotides: 9. As DNA, the CDR3 is TGTGCCAGCAGCTTAGTTCGGCTAGCGGGAGTAAGCTCCTACAATGAGCAGTTCTTC. Translated: CASSLVRLAGVSSYNEQFF.

This clone was seen only once. V and J are TRBV5-1 and TRBJ1-4; D gene uncertain. Germline-derived CDR1 and CDR2 are SGHRS and YFSETQ. V dropped 4 bases and J dropped 8 bases, with 18 bases sitting between them. The length of the CDR3 is 15 residues. The CDR3 protein is CASSRGPARAEKLFF. The CDR3 DNA is TGCGCCAGCAGCCGAGGACCTGCTCGGGCCGAAAAACTGTTTTTT.

The chain carries TRBV5-8 and TRBJ2-1; a weak D match, TRBD2 (7 bases). The length of the CDR3 is 13 residues. The V gene's germline CDR1 is SGHTS and CDR2 YDEGEE. The V gene lost 6 bases and the J gene lost 8 bases, with 15 bases spanning the gap. CDR3: CASTSGEGDEQFF. Written as DNA, the CDR3 is TGTGCCAGCACGTCCGGGGAGGGGGATGAGCAGTTCTTC.

This clone was seen a handful of times. Mismatch with germline at one junction end may stem from a read error. The chain combines TRBV28 with TRBJ1-2; no firm D call. Per germline, CDR1 MDHEN and CDR2 SYDVKM. The CDR3 runs to 12 residues. The CDR3 spells CASMEAPFGFTF. The CDR3 bases are TGTGCCAGCATGGAGGCCCCCTTTGGCTTCACCTTC.

The V and J genes are TRBV15 and TRBJ2-1; 9 positions match TRBD2. This CDR3 spans 15 amino acids. After removal of 0 bases from V and 13 bases from J, the junction contained 10 bases not matched to a gene. CDR1 and CDR2 from the germline V gene are LNHNV and YYDKDF (reference sequence). The CDR3 region is CATSRDAGGSASQFF. The CDR3 DNA reads as TGTGCCACCAGCAGAGATGCGGGGGGGTCGGCTAGCCAGTTCTTC.